The rows below give T cell receptor beta chains drawn from one sample of a study of blood T cells in healthy people across ages. TCRdb fed the 5' RACE reads into MiXCR, producing one record per CDR3 protein. The sample records hundreds of thousands of distinct CDR3 sequences, 20% to 25% being singletons. The sequenced sample consisted of blood. The receptor set was obtained from a man between 65 and 80 years old in good health. CDR3s include the opening cysteine and the closing phenylalanine or tryptophan. A D gene is named only where the DNA matches it firmly. Size values are once, few and many counts, or a class for expanded clones, and some rows have none.

j_gene: TRBJ2-3; v_gene: TRBV24-1; d_gene: NA; abundance: few; CDR3aa: CATSGVSDTQYF; CDR3nt: TGTGCCACCAGTGGTGTTTCAGATACGCAGTATTTT
j_gene: TRBJ1-5; v_gene: TRBV12-3/TRBV12-4; d_gene: NA; abundance: few; CDR3aa: CASTWGGPSNQPQHF; CDR3nt: TGTGCCAGCACCTGGGGGGGGCCCTCCAATCAGCCCCAGCATTTT
j_gene: TRBJ1-2; v_gene: TRBV29-1; d_gene: NA; abundance: NA; CDR3aa: CSVDRGDVGGYTF; CDR3nt: TGCAGCGTTGATCGGGGGGACGTTGGAGGCTACACCTTC
j_gene: TRBJ2-7; v_gene: TRBV28; d_gene: TRBD1; abundance: NA; CDR3aa: CASSSPGTARYEQYF; CDR3nt: TGTGCCAGCAGCTCTCCCGGGACAGCCAGATACGAGCAGTACTTC
j_gene: TRBJ2-1; v_gene: TRBV4-1; d_gene: NA; abundance: NA; CDR3aa: CASSQEEGGVYNEQFF; CDR3nt: TGCGCCAGCAGCCAAGAGGAGGGGGGCGTATACAATGAGCAGTTCTTC
j_gene: TRBJ2-7; v_gene: TRBV4-2; d_gene: NA; abundance: few; CDR3aa: CASSQGHQLSYEQYF; CDR3nt: TGTGCCAGCAGCCAAGGACACCAGCTCTCCTACGAGCAGTACTTC
j_gene: TRBJ2-1; v_gene: TRBV24-1; d_gene: TRBD2; abundance: NA; CDR3aa: CATSERTSGRALSYNEQFF; CDR3nt: TGTGCCACCAGTGAGAGGACTAGCGGGAGGGCTCTCTCCTACAATGAGCAGTTCTTC
j_gene: TRBJ1-1; v_gene: TRBV20-1; d_gene: NA; abundance: NA; CDR3aa: CSDGEGLTEAFF; CDR3nt: TGCAGTGATGGTGAAGGTTTGACTGAAGCTTTCTTT
j_gene: TRBJ2-3; v_gene: TRBV10-3; d_gene: NA; abundance: NA; CDR3aa: CAISVGSEDTQYF; CDR3nt: TGTGCCATCAGTGTTGGATCGGAAGATACGCAGTATTTT
j_gene: TRBJ2-1; v_gene: TRBV28; d_gene: NA; abundance: NA; CDR3aa: CASSLSGPKNEQFF; CDR3nt: TGTGCCAGCAGTTTATCTGGGCCAAAAAATGAGCAGTTCTTC
j_gene: TRBJ1-5; v_gene: TRBV27; d_gene: NA; abundance: NA; CDR3aa: CASSLRQGLSNQPQHF; CDR3nt: TGTGCCAGCAGTCTACGGCAGGGACTTAGCAATCAGCCCCAGCATTTT
j_gene: TRBJ2-4; v_gene: TRBV29-1; d_gene: NA; abundance: few; CDR3aa: CSVEVPGLNIQYF; CDR3nt: TGCAGCGTTGAAGTTCCGGGTCTAAACATTCAGTACTTC
j_gene: TRBJ2-7; v_gene: TRBV6-5; d_gene: TRBD1; abundance: few; CDR3aa: CASSRTGAGYEQYF; CDR3nt: TGTGCCAGCAGTCGGACAGGGGCGGGCTACGAGCAGTACTTC
j_gene: TRBJ2-1; v_gene: TRBV20-1; d_gene: TRBD2; abundance: NA; CDR3aa: CRALGLANSYNEQFF; CDR3nt: TGCAGGGCCCTGGGACTAGCAAACTCCTACAATGAGCAGTTCTTC
j_gene: TRBJ1-5; v_gene: TRBV20-1; d_gene: TRBD1; abundance: NA; CDR3aa: CSAEDRGTNQPQHF; CDR3nt: TGCAGTGCGGAGGACAGGGGAACAAATCAGCCCCAGCATTTT
j_gene: TRBJ2-2; v_gene: TRBV5-1; d_gene: NA; abundance: NA; CDR3aa: CASSGSGAQNTGELFF; CDR3nt: TGCGCCAGCAGCGGGTCCGGGGCCCAGAACACCGGGGAGCTGTTTTTT
j_gene: TRBJ2-1; v_gene: TRBV12-3/TRBV12-4; d_gene: NA; abundance: few; CDR3aa: CASSLDIEQFF; CDR3nt: TGTGCCAGCAGTTTAGATATTGAGCAGTTCTTC
j_gene: TRBJ2-7; v_gene: TRBV20-1; d_gene: TRBD2; abundance: NA; CDR3aa: CSARGTSGNYEQYF; CDR3nt: TGCAGTGCTAGAGGGACTAGCGGAAACTACGAGCAGTACTTC
j_gene: TRBJ2-7; v_gene: TRBV6-5; d_gene: NA; abundance: few; CDR3aa: CASSYSQTASYEQYF; CDR3nt: TGTGCCAGCAGTTACTCTCAGACAGCCTCCTACGAGCAGTACTTC
j_gene: TRBJ1-1; v_gene: TRBV6-2/TRBV6-3; d_gene: NA; abundance: NA; CDR3aa: CASHRASTGTEAFF; CDR3nt: TGTGCCAGCCATCGGGCCTCGACGGGAACTGAAGCTTTCTTT
j_gene: TRBJ2-1; v_gene: TRBV4-3; d_gene: NA; abundance: few; CDR3aa: CASSQKLYNEQFF; CDR3nt: TGCGCCAGCAGCCAGAAGCTGTACAATGAGCAGTTCTTC
j_gene: TRBJ2-1; v_gene: TRBV24-1; d_gene: NA; abundance: few; CDR3aa: CATSATSVSEQFF; CDR3nt: TGTGCCACCAGTGCCACCTCGGTTAGTGAGCAGTTCTTC
j_gene: TRBJ2-7; v_gene: TRBV20-1; d_gene: TRBD2; abundance: few; CDR3aa: CKQPGLATYEQYF; CDR3nt: TGCAAACAACCGGGACTAGCGACCTACGAGCAGTACTTC